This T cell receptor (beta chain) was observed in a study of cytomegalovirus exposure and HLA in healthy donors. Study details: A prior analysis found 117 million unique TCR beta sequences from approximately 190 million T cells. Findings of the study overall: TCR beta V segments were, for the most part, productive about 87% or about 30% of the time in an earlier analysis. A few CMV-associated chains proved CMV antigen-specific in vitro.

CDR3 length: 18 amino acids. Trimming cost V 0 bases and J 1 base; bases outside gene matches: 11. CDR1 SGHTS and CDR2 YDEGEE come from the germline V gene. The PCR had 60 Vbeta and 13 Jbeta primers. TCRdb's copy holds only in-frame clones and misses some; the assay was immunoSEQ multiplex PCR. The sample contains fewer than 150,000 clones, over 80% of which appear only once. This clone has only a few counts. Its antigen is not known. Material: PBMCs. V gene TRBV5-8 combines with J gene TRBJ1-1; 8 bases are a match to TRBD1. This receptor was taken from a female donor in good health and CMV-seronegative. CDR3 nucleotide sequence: TGTGCCAGCAGCTTGGCCGGGACAGGCCTACCCCAGAACACTGAAGCTTTCTTT. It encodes CASSLAGTGLPQNTEAFF.